This T cell receptor (beta chain) comes out of a study of preoperative IRX-2 immunotherapy in early breast cancer. Some clones are missing from TCRdb's copy, which holds only in-frame ones; the method was immunoSEQ multiplex PCR. In the table there are approximately 24,000 clones, around four fifths of which are singletons. V lost 5 bases and J 4 bases, leaving 11 bases between the germline ends. Germline V gene data show CDR1 as KGHSH and CDR2 as LQKENI. CDR3 length equals 14 residues. Treatment: preoperative locoregional IRX-2 cytokine immunotherapy. Patients received preoperative, locoregional IRX-2 cytokine immunotherapy in a phase Ib study.

The TCR originated in a human donor with breast cancer. The sample in question was lymph node tissue, obtained after IRX-2 immunotherapy. The rearrangement links TRBV18 to TRBJ2-2; D is possibly TRBD1 or TRBD2 (5 bases each). This CDR3 reads CASSEGDGTGELFF. The DNA of the CDR3 is TGTGCCAGCTCAGAAGGGGACGGCACCGGGGAGCTGTTTTTT.